A selection of T cell receptor beta chains follows, all from one sample in a study of T-cell memory formation after mild COVID-19. TCRdb re-called the 5' RACE reads through MiXCR, storing one row per CDR3 protein. Of 500,000 to 650,000 distinct CDR3 sequences detected, less than 25% appear once; the ten largest clones hold roughly 9.1%. The sample comprised PBMCs or a T cell subset sorted from them (not recorded which). These receptors originate from an adult woman who had mild COVID-19 (a few samples of this study predate the infection). Cell type and time point are not known. The CDR3 runs from the conserved cysteine through the conserved F or W. The D gene is left open where the match is weak. Clone size is stated in some rows and not others, as once, few, many or a class when expanded.

TRBV7-9	TRBD2	TRBJ2-2	NA	CASTPRSGDTGELFF	TGTGCCAGCACCCCGAGGAGCGGGGACACCGGGGAGCTGTTTTTT
TRBV14	TRBD1	TRBJ1-4	few	CASSQIGTAEKLFF	TGTGCCAGCAGCCAAATCGGGACAGCTGAAAAACTGTTTTTT
TRBV20-1	NA	TRBJ1-2	NA	CSAIGTTYGYTF	TGCAGTGCTATCGGGACAACCTATGGCTACACCTTC
TRBV7-3	NA	TRBJ1-5	NA	CASSSGLNQPQHF	TGTGCCAGCAGCTCGGGGCTTAATCAGCCCCAGCATTTT
TRBV5-5	TRBD1	TRBJ1-2	NA	CASSYPGQIVNGYTF	TGTGCCAGCAGCTACCCGGGACAGATTGTTAATGGCTACACCTTC
TRBV2	NA	TRBJ1-5	NA	CASSEQGINQPQHF	TGTGCCAGCAGTGAACAGGGAATAAATCAGCCCCAGCATTTT
TRBV25-1	TRBD1	TRBJ2-2	NA	CASSNTGAQELFF	TGTGCCAGCAGTAACACAGGGGCCCAAGAGCTGTTTTTT
TRBV7-2	NA	TRBJ1-2	NA	CASSFNFNYGYTF	TGTGCCAGCAGCTTTAATTTTAACTATGGCTACACCTTC
TRBV12-3/TRBV12-4	NA	TRBJ1-5	NA	CASRYRDSNQPQHF	TGTGCCAGCAGATACAGGGATAGCAATCAGCCCCAGCATTTT
TRBV30	TRBD1	TRBJ2-1	few	CAWSRELRGEQFF	TGTGCCTGGAGCCGAGAACTCAGGGGGGAGCAGTTCTTC
TRBV5-4	NA	TRBJ2-7	NA	CASSLHPNYEQYF	TGTGCCAGCAGCTTGCACCCCAACTACGAGCAGTACTTC
TRBV7-9	NA	TRBJ2-2	NA	CASSSAGRTGELFF	TGTGCCAGCAGCTCGGCAGGACGGACCGGGGAGCTGTTTTTT
TRBV9	NA	TRBJ2-5	NA	CASSVAGWIGETQYF	TGTGCCAGCAGCGTAGCTGGTTGGATCGGTGAGACCCAGTACTTC
TRBV7-2	NA	TRBJ2-7	NA	CASSSTQRRAYEQYF	TGTGCCAGCAGCTCAACCCAGCGGAGGGCCTACGAGCAGTACTTC
TRBV11-2	NA	TRBJ2-7	NA	CASSPELGSYEQYF	TGTGCCAGCAGCCCGGAATTAGGCTCCTACGAGCAGTACTTC
TRBV5-1	TRBD2	TRBJ2-3	NA	CASSLTASGSGSTDTQYF	TGCGCCAGCAGCTTGACAGCTAGCGGGAGTGGGAGCACAGATACGCAGTATTTT
TRBV6-2/TRBV6-3	TRBD2	TRBJ2-7	few	CASSPGGERYEQYF	TGTGCCAGCAGCCCGGGAGGGGAGAGATACGAGCAGTACTTC
TRBV7-2	TRBD1	TRBJ1-1	NA	CASSLGGTGGGGTEAFF	TGTGCCAGCAGCTTAGGGGGGACAGGGGGTGGTGGCACTGAAGCTTTCTTT
TRBV24-1	NA	TRBJ2-1	NA	CATSDLGENEQFF	TGTGCCACCAGTGATTTGGGCGAAAATGAGCAGTTCTTC
TRBV11-2	TRBD2	TRBJ2-3	few	CASSLEYGGGTQYF	TGTGCCAGCAGCTTAGAATATGGGGGGGGTACGCAGTATTTT
TRBV15	TRBD1	TRBJ1-1	few	CATSSYTGVNTEAFF	TGTGCCACCAGCAGTTATACAGGGGTTAACACTGAAGCTTTCTTT
TRBV4-2	TRBD2	TRBJ2-1	NA	CASSHLGTSGNEQFF	TGTGCCAGCAGCCACCTCGGGACTAGCGGCAATGAGCAGTTCTTC
TRBV11-2	TRBD2	TRBJ2-4	NA	CASTWTSGSNRNIQYF	TGTGCCAGCACCTGGACTAGCGGGAGTAATAGAAACATTCAGTACTTC
TRBV6-5	TRBD1	TRBJ1-1	NA	CASSTGDDIAEAFF	TGTGCCAGCAGTACAGGGGATGATATAGCTGAAGCTTTCTTT
TRBV14	TRBD2	TRBJ2-3	NA	CASSASGGARDTQYF	TGTGCCAGCAGCGCTAGCGGGGGGGCCAGGGATACGCAGTATTTT
TRBV20-1	NA	TRBJ1-1	few	CSAVRARNTEAFF	TGCAGTGCAGTCAGGGCTAGGAACACTGAAGCTTTCTTT
TRBV2	TRBD1	TRBJ1-5	NA	CASSVRGGGQPQHF	TGTGCCAGCAGTGTCAGGGGGGGCGGTCAGCCCCAGCATTTT
TRBV5-1	NA	TRBJ2-1	NA	CASSLHTDSGEQFF	TGCGCCAGCAGCCTCCACACAGACAGCGGTGAGCAGTTCTTC
TRBV7-3	TRBD2	TRBJ2-3	few	CASSLTPWFSGSSDTQYF	TGTGCCAGCAGCTTAACCCCCTGGTTTAGCGGGAGTTCAGATACGCAGTATTTT
TRBV12-3/TRBV12-4	NA	TRBJ2-5	NA	CASSLQAGLQETQYF	TGTGCCAGCAGTTTGCAGGCGGGTCTTCAAGAGACCCAGTACTTC
TRBV12-3/TRBV12-4	TRBD1	TRBJ2-7	NA	CASSSPGTGGHEQYF	TGTGCCAGCAGTTCCCCCGGGACAGGGGGCCACGAGCAGTACTTC